The 30 T cell receptor beta chains given below trace back to one sample, sequenced in a study of cytomegalovirus exposure and HLA in healthy donors. The PCR ran on 60 Vbeta and 13 Jbeta primers. Produced via immunoSEQ multiplex PCR; TCRdb's table is partial and in-frame only. The sample includes around 67,000 clones, 80% to 90% of them seen just once. Sequenced material: PBMCs. Every receptor here comes from a woman aged 25 to 39 in good health and CMV-seropositive.

This clone was recorded a few times. The J gene is TRBJ2-7, the V gene TRBV6-5, with 7 nucleotides matching TRBD1. This CDR3 is 15 amino acids long. Germline V gene data show CDR1 as MNHEY and CDR2 as SVGAGI. With V trimmed by 6 bases and J by 5 bases, 13 bases remained unmatched. CDR3 sequence (DNA): TGTGCCAGCAGCCACATGAAGACAGGGCGACACGAGCAGTACTTC. Translating gives CASSHMKTGRHEQYF.

This rearrangement joins TRBV27 to TRBJ2-1; TRBD2 matches 13 bases. Germline-derived CDR1 and CDR2 are MNHEY and SMNVEV (reference sequence). The CDR3 extends over 17 amino acids. J was trimmed by 8 bases and V by 4 bases; bases with no gene match: 11. The CDR3 DNA reads TGTGCCAGCAGTTCCCGGACTAGCGGGAGTAGGCTCTATGAGCAGTTCTTC. This encodes CASSSRTSGSRLYEQFF.

The sample holds one count of this clone. This chain connects TRBV6-5 to TRBJ2-7; D gene unclear. This CDR3 is built from 13 residues. Germline V CDR1 and CDR2: MNHEY, SVGAGI. V lost 6 bases and J lost 1, with 10 bases in between. This chain's CDR3 is CASSPTLSYEQYF. For the CDR3, the DNA is TGTGCCAGCAGCCCCACCCTATCCTACGAGCAGTACTTC.

The V and J genes are TRBV6-1 and TRBJ2-1; 10 bases are shared with TRBD2. V gave up 2 bases and J gave up 0 bases; unmatched junction bases: 4. The CDR3 is 17 residues long. Germline-derived CDR1 and CDR2 are MNHNS and SASEGT. Here the CDR3 reads CASSEYLAGASYNEQFF. Here the CDR3 DNA reads TGTGCCAGCAGTGAATACCTAGCGGGAGCCTCCTACAATGAGCAGTTCTTC.

The J gene is TRBJ2-3, the V gene TRBV5-1; 8 bases are a match to TRBD2. Per germline, CDR1 SGHRS and CDR2 YFSETQ. V shed 4 bases and J 0 bases; nucleotides not matched to a gene: 1. This CDR3 region has 14 residues. This chain's CDR3 is CASSLAGSTDTQYF. DNA for the CDR3: TGCGCCAGCAGCCTAGCGGGTAGCACAGATACGCAGTATTTT.

The V gene is TRBV28, the J gene TRBJ2-1, with TRBD2 identical over 8 bases. The CDR3 loop spans 15 amino acids. The V gene's germline CDR1 is MDHEN and CDR2 SYDVKM. J lost 6 bases, V lost 1 base, and 5 bases had no gene match. The CDR3 loop is CASSLSTSEPNEQFF. CDR3 coding DNA: TGTGCCAGCAGTTTATCGACTAGCGAACCCAATGAGCAGTTCTTC.

J is TRBJ2-4 and V is TRBV18, with D hard to call. This CDR3 has 14 residues. V was cut by 5 bases and J by 0 bases, with 8 bases left in between. Germline-derived CDR1 and CDR2 are KGHSH and LQKENI. The CDR3 DNA reads TGTGCCAGCTCAATTTCGGTAGCCAAAAACATTCAGTACTTC. Translation: CASSISVAKNIQYF. Filled out from reference TRBV18 and TRBJ2-4, the complete variable domain reads NAGVMQNPRHLVRRRGQEARLRCSPMKGHSHVYWYRQLPEEGLKFMVYLQKENIIDESGMPKERFSAEFPKEGPSILRIQQVVRGDSAAYFCASSISVAKNIQYFGAGTRLSVL.

This sequence joins TRBV11-2 and TRBJ1-1, with TRBD1 matching 9 bases. The V segment lost 1 base and the J segment 0 bases; nucleotides outside the gene matches: 3. This CDR3 region has 16 residues. Germline V gene sequence: CDR1 SGHAT, CDR2 FQNNGV. In DNA form, the CDR3 reads TGTGCCAGCAGCTTAGGGGGACAGGGTCTGAACACTGAAGCTTTCTTT. Encoded protein: CASSLGGQGLNTEAFF.

The chain combines TRBV7-9 with TRBJ2-3; perhaps TRBD2 as D (5 bases). This CDR3 contains 15 residues. Trimming pared 3 bases from V and 1 base from J, leaving 11 bases between. Germline V gene sequence: CDR1 SEHNR, CDR2 FQNEAQ (reference sequence). CDR3 loop: CASSFGLGGTDTQYF. The DNA for the CDR3 is TGTGCCAGCAGCTTCGGACTGGGAGGCACAGATACGCAGTATTTT. The full variable domain, rest sourced from reference TRBV7-9 and TRBJ2-3, is DTGVSQNPRHKITKRGQNVTFRCDPISEHNRLYWYRQTLGQGPEFLTYFQNEAQLEKSRLLSDRFSAERPKGSFSTLEIQRTEQGDSAMYLCASSFGLGGTDTQYFGPGTRLTVL.

V and J are TRBV10-3 and TRBJ1-5, with D unclear. This CDR3 is 15 amino acids long. Trimming removed 2 bases from V and 3 bases from J, with 11 bases in between. Germline CDR1 reads ENHRY; CDR2 reads SYGVKD. The DNA for the CDR3 is TGTGCCATCAGTGAGGGGAGAGGGAACAATCAGCCCCAGCATTTT. It yields the protein CAISEGRGNNQPQHF.

The count of this clone is one. The chain joins TRBV11-1 to TRBJ2-7, with TRBD2 matching 8 bases. The CDR3 loop spans 15 amino acids. Germline values: CDR1 SGHAT, CDR2 FQDESV (reference sequence). V lost 3 bases to trimming and J lost 6 bases; unmatched junction nucleotides: 10. The CDR3 is CASSFVAGGEGEQYF. For the CDR3, the DNA is TGTGCCAGCAGCTTCGTCGCGGGAGGTGAAGGCGAGCAGTACTTC.

V is TRBV6-1 and J is TRBJ2-1; 7 positions agree with TRBD1. The V gene end was trimmed by 8 bases and the J gene end by 5 bases; junction bases not matched to a gene: 6. This CDR3 is 13 amino acids long. Germline CDR1 is MNHNS and CDR2 is SASEGT. The CDR3 sequence: CASLGQPDNEQFF. DNA of the CDR3: TGTGCCAGCCTGGGACAGCCCGACAATGAGCAGTTCTTC.

The chain combines TRBV21-1 with TRBJ2-7; the listed D gene, TRBD2, was not tested against the DNA. TRBV21-1 represents a pseudogene. This CDR3 has 16 amino acids. CDR3: CASSKGGGRRSYEQYF. The DNA for the CDR3 is TGTGCCAGCAGCAAAGGGGGGGGGCGACGCTCCTACGAGCAGTACTTC.

J is TRBJ2-5 and V is TRBV6-1; D unclear. V lost 4 bases and J 5 bases, leaving 11 bases between the germline ends. This CDR3 is built from 13 residues. CDR1 and CDR2 from the germline V gene are MNHNS and SASEGT. The CDR3 DNA follows: TGTGCCAGCAGTGTGTTTCAGGTTGAGACCCAGTACTTC. Protein: CASSVFQVETQYF.

The chain couples TRBV23-1 to TRBJ1-2; D is undetermined. Being an ORF, TRBV23-1 has a function that is uncertain. The CDR3 length is 16 residues. The V end lost 0 bases, the J end lost 7 bases, and 18 bases lay between the germline ends. This chain's CDR3 is CASSQSEVSLVCGYTF. The DNA of the CDR3 is TGCGCCAGCAGTCAATCTGAGGTGAGCCTTGTCTGTGGCTACACCTTC.

This chain connects TRBV30 to TRBJ2-5; 11 nucleotides agree with TRBD2. Matching the DNA end better, TRBJ2-7 makes the J call doubtful. Looked up from germline, CDR1 is GTSNPN and CDR2 is SVGIG (reference sequence). The CDR3 has 15 amino acids. CDR3 DNA: TGTGCCTGGAGGGGAGGGACTAGCGGTGCCTACGAGCAGTACTTC. The encoded protein is CAWRGGTSGAYEQYF.

This rearrangement joins TRBV5-4 to TRBJ2-6; D gene uncertain. Trimming pared 0 bases from V and 0 bases from J, leaving 13 bases between. CDR3 length: 18 amino acids. Germline V gene data show CDR1 as SGHNT and CDR2 as YYREEE (reference sequence). This CDR3 is CASSLGHISGSGANVLTF. CDR3 sequence (DNA): TGTGCCAGCAGCTTGGGGCATATCTCGGGCTCTGGGGCCAACGTCCTGACTTTC.

In regard to this clone: One end of the junction varies from germline; a read error may be responsible. The chain recombines TRBV5-1 with TRBJ2-1; TRBD1 matches 9 bases. CDR1 is SGHRS, CDR2 YFSETQ, per germline. The CDR3 consists of 12 residues. The CDR3: CTSRGDRVEQFF. The DNA of the CDR3 is TGCACCAGCAGGGGGGACAGGGTCGAGCAGTTCTTC.

The chain's CDR3 is CASSLTTKTTYEQYF. The CDR3 DNA reads as TGTGCCAGCAGCTTAACTACCAAAACTACCTACGAGCAGTACTTC. The chain uses TRBV7-9 and TRBJ2-7; D call uncertain. Germline values: CDR1 SEHNR, CDR2 FQNEAQ (reference sequence). V lost 2 bases and J lost 2, with 13 bases in between. The length of the CDR3 is 15 residues.

The V and J genes are TRBV5-1 and TRBJ2-7; D may be TRBD1 (6 bases). Trimming shortened V by 0 bases and J by 5 bases, and 12 bases separated the two germline ends. The CDR3 has 14 residues. Germline V CDR1 and CDR2: SGHRS, YFSETQ. This CDR3 reads CASSLDREGDEQYF. The CDR3 region has the DNA TGCGCCAGCAGCTTGGACAGGGAAGGCGACGAGCAGTACTTC.

The V gene is TRBV5-6, the J gene TRBJ2-6, with TRBD1 matching over 10 bases. CDR3 size: 19 residues. In germline, CDR1 is SGHDT, CDR2 YYEEEE. With V trimmed by 6 bases and J by 0 bases, 12 bases remained unmatched. The CDR3 loop is CASNRDRGVSSSGANVLTF. The CDR3 nucleotides are TGTGCCAGCAATAGGGACAGGGGTGTTAGCTCCTCTGGGGCCAACGTCCTGACTTTC. The full variable domain, rest sourced from reference TRBV5-6 and TRBJ2-6, is DAGVTQSPTHLIKTRGQQVTLRCSPKSGHDTVSWYQQALGQGPQFIFQYYEEEERQRGNFPDRFSGHQFPNYSSELNVNALLLGDSALYLCASNRDRGVSSSGANVLTFGAGSRLTVL.

The chain employs TRBV16 and TRBJ1-2; D possibly corresponds to TRBD1 (6 bases). The CDR3 sequence is 14 residues long. With 0 bases removed from V and 6 bases from J, the gap between germline ends came to 11 bases. Germline V CDR1 and CDR2: KGHSY, FQNENV. The CDR3 loop is CASSQSSDRHGYTF. The CDR3 DNA is TGTGCCAGCAGCCAATCCTCCGACAGGCATGGCTACACCTTC.

This chain uses TRBV27 with TRBJ2-7, with D perhaps TRBD2 (6 bases). The CDR3 length is 16 residues. CDR1 and CDR2 from the germline V gene are MNHEY and SMNVEV (reference sequence). V lost 6 bases to trimming and J lost 0 bases, with 18 bases between them. This chain's CDR3 is CASRGLAVSVSYEQYF. The CDR3 region has the DNA TGTGCCAGCAGGGGACTCGCTGTTAGTGTCTCCTACGAGCAGTACTTC.

This chain connects TRBV2 to TRBJ2-3; 9 bases map to TRBD2. Germline assignment: CDR1 SNHLY and CDR2 FYNNEI. The ends lost 2 bases at V and 2 bases at J; junction bases unmatched: 5. There are 16 residues in the CDR3. The CDR3 loop reads CASSEWAGGHTDTQYF. In DNA form, the CDR3 reads TGTGCCAGCAGTGAATGGGCGGGAGGGCACACAGATACGCAGTATTTT. The full variable domain, completed using reference TRBV2 and TRBJ2-3, is EPEVTQTPSHQVTQMGQEVILRCVPISNHLYFYWYRQILGQKVEFLVSFYNNEISEKSEIFDDQFSVERPDGSNFTLKIRSTKLEDSAMYFCASSEWAGGHTDTQYFGPGTRLTVL.

The chain links TRBV27 to TRBJ2-1; D possibly corresponds to TRBD2 (6 bases). From germline, CDR1 is MNHEY and CDR2 SMNVEV (reference sequence). Deletions cut 1 base from V and 0 bases from J, with 19 bases between. CDR3 length: 19 residues. The chain's CDR3 is CASSLLSWTNLSSYNEQFF. DNA of the CDR3: TGTGCCAGCAGTTTATTGAGCTGGACTAACCTCAGCTCCTACAATGAGCAGTTCTTC.

The chain employs TRBV27 and TRBJ2-5; weak D call: TRBD1 (5 bases). Germline loops: CDR1 MNHEY, CDR2 SMNVEV (reference sequence). This CDR3 is 14 amino acids long. V lost 5 bases to trimming and J lost 6 bases, with 16 bases between them. The CDR3 sequence: CASSPPRQRQTQYF. CDR3 sequence (DNA): TGTGCCAGCAGTCCCCCCCGACAGAGACAGACCCAGTACTTC.

A remark on this clone: The same CDR3 can be traced to other DNA sequences in this sample. The rearrangement links TRBV20-1 to TRBJ2-1; D call uncertain. The CDR3 length is 11 residues. V gave up 3 bases and J gave up 12 bases, with 12 bases separating them. The germline V gene encodes CDR1 DFQATT and CDR2 SNEGSKA (reference sequence). The CDR3 DNA sequence: TGCAGTGCTAGCGTAGCCCAAACGCAGTTCTTC. This codes for CSASVAQTQFF.

The chain joins TRBV19 to TRBJ2-1; D is unclear. This CDR3 is built from 16 residues. V gave up 1 base and J gave up 0 bases, with 10 bases separating them. Germline V lookup: CDR1 LNHDA, CDR2 SQIVND (reference sequence). This CDR3 reads CASSIGQRRSYNEQFF. Here the CDR3 DNA reads TGTGCCAGTAGTATAGGCCAGCGTCGCTCCTACAATGAGCAGTTCTTC. The variable domain in full, with the rest retrieved from reference TRBV19 and TRBJ2-1, is DGGITQSPKYLFRKEGQNVTLSCEQNLNHDAMYWYRQDPGQGLRLIYYSQIVNDFQKGDIAEGYSVSREKKESFPLTVTSAQKNPTAFYLCASSIGQRRSYNEQFFGPGTRLTVL.

This clone is a singleton in its sample. This chain uses TRBV5-4 with TRBJ2-5; 15 bases align to TRBD2. In germline, CDR1 is SGHNT, CDR2 YYREEE (reference sequence). This CDR3 region has 15 residues. V shed 3 bases and J 4 bases; nucleotides not matched to a gene: 1. The CDR3, as DNA: TGTGCCAGCAGCTGGACTAGCGGGGGGGGAGAGACCCAGTACTTC. Protein: CASSWTSGGGETQYF.

This chain links TRBV10-2 with TRBJ1-2, with D possibly being TRBD1 (6 bases). In germline, CDR1 is WSHSY, CDR2 SAAADI. This CDR3 contains 13 residues. V lost 7 bases and J lost 2, with 11 bases in between. The CDR3 nucleotides read TGCGCCAGCAAGGGCACAGGGAACTATGGCTACACCTTC. Translating gives CASKGTGNYGYTF.